This T cell receptor (beta chain) was identified in a study of T-cell memory formation after mild COVID-19. About the research overall: Each donor largely had its own TCR clusters. General study points: Among clones contracting day 15 to 85, CD4/CD8 was balanced, whereas later expanders leaned CD4+. Contracting CD4+ clones sat mainly in CM and EM; CD8+ in EMRA.

This clonotype was detected ten times or more. No antigen is known for it. MiXCR, run by TCRdb on the 5' RACE reads, gives a single entry per CDR3 protein. Of some 160,000 distinct CDR3 sequences in the sample, less than 40% were seen once. The germline CDR1 and CDR2 sequences are SGHRS and YFSETQ. This CDR3 is 15 amino acids long. Trimming pared 4 bases from V and 0 bases from J, leaving 14 bases between. The sequence was collected from an adult woman who had mild COVID-19 (a few samples of this study predate the infection). Cell type and time point are not known. Sequencing was performed on PBMCs or a T cell subset sorted from them (not recorded which). This chain links TRBV5-1 with TRBJ2-7, with unresolved D. This chain's CDR3 is CASSPRQPGSYEQYF. The CDR3 nucleotides read TGCGCCAGCAGCCCTCGGCAGCCAGGCTCCTACGAGCAGTACTTC. Based on the CDR3 plus reference TRBV5-1 and TRBJ2-7, the full variable domain is KAGVTQTPRYLIKTRGQQVTLSCSPISGHRSVSWYQQTPGQGLQFLFEYFSETQRNKGNFPGRFSGRQFSNSRSEMNVSTLELGDSALYLCASSPRQPGSYEQYFGPGTRLTVT.